This record looks at one TCR beta chain sequence and its context. It differs at one base from a far larger clone, so likely a read error. TCRdb used MiXCR to reprocess the PCR reads, holding one entry per CDR3 protein. Among approximately 10,000 distinct CDR3 sequences, 23% were seen once, and the ten largest hold 8.8%. CDR3 length: 12 amino acids. CDR1 and CDR2 from the germline V gene are SGHNT and YYREEE (reference sequence). This entry is derived from a study of CXCR3 chemokines and chemotherapy response in bladder cancer. This TCR derives from a human donor with bladder cancer that did not respond to neoadjuvant chemotherapy. This chain connects TRBV5-4 to TRBJ2-1, with D unclear. The specimen was taken from a patient whose treatment included neoadjuvant chemotherapy. Here the CDR3 reads CASSPPYNEQLF. The DNA of the CDR3 is TGTGCCAGCAGCCCTCCGTACAATGAGCAGTTATTC.